This passage covers 30 T cell receptor beta chains from one sample sequenced in a study of T-cell reconstitution after alpha-beta-depleted transplantation in children. The library targeted TCRbeta and was prepared with unique molecular identifiers. MiXCR, run by TCRdb on the PCR reads, gives a single entry per CDR3 protein. The sample carries 640,000 or so distinct CDR3 sequences, roughly 15% recorded once. Source: PBMCs from the stem cell graft donor, taken from the stem cell graft. All receptors come from a human donor who donated a stem cell graft to a child with acute myeloid leukemia.

This clonotype was observed a single time. The chain couples TRBV7-8 to TRBJ2-1; the match to TRBD2 covers 14 bases. Germline V lookup: CDR1 SGHVS, CDR2 FQNEAQ. The CDR3 contains 15 residues. Trimming at V came to 5 bases and at J to 8 bases, leaving 5 bases not matched to a gene. The CDR3 region has the DNA TGTGCCAGCAGCCATGGACTAGCGGGGGGATATGAGCAGTTCTTC. Amino acid sequence: CASSHGLAGGYEQFF.

In this sample, this clonotype turned up many times. The chain recombines TRBV12-3 or TRBV12-4 with TRBJ2-2; D gene unclear. The CDR3 contains 12 residues. Trimming left V 3 bases short and J 7 bases short, with 6 bases between. The DNA for the CDR3 is TGTGCCAGCAGTTTGCCTGGCGGGGAGCTGTTTTTT. This codes for CASSLPGGELFF.

This clonotype was recorded a few times. V is TRBV5-1 and J is TRBJ2-1; perhaps TRBD2 as D (7 bases). This CDR3 contains 14 residues. CDR1 and CDR2 from the germline V gene are SGHRS and YFSETQ. Trimming removed 5 bases from V and 3 bases from J, with 12 bases in between. This CDR3 is CASRGGGRYNEQFF. CDR3 DNA: TGCGCCAGCAGGGGGGGGGGCCGCTACAATGAGCAGTTCTTC.

To note about this clonotype: A single base separates this from a much larger clone, so it may be a read error. The chain joins TRBV24-1 to TRBJ2-1, with no clear D. Trimming removed 4 bases from V and 11 bases from J, with 20 bases in between. The CDR3 totals 15 residues. From germline, CDR1 is KGHDR and CDR2 SFDVKD. The DNA of the CDR3 is TGTGCCACCAGTGACATGCTGGTGGGTCCTAATAAGCAGTTCTTC. Its protein product is CATSDMLVGPNKQFF.

At least ten counts were recorded for this clonotype. CDR3 in amino acids: CASSPTGPEDQPQHF. The DNA of the CDR3 is TGCGCCAGCTCCCCTACAGGGCCTGAAGATCAGCCCCAGCATTTT. This chain joins TRBV5-1 and TRBJ1-5; TRBD1 might be the D (6 bases). V was cut by 7 bases and J by 5 bases, with 19 bases left in between. This CDR3 has 15 residues. Germline V CDR1 and CDR2: SGHRS, YFSETQ.

The gene calls are TRBV14 and TRBJ2-7; D remains unclear. Per germline, CDR1 SGHDN and CDR2 FVKESK. This CDR3 spans 13 amino acids. Trimming removed 4 bases at V and 3 bases at J, with 10 bases between. The CDR3 bases are TGTGCCAGCAGCCTAAGCCCAGTCTACGAGCAGTACTTC. The encoded protein is CASSLSPVYEQYF.

This clonotype has a handful of counts. At one boundary the junction diverges from the germline segment, which might be a read error. This rearrangement joins TRBV20-1 to TRBJ2-4; D is tentatively TRBD1 or TRBD2 (5 bases each). CDR3 length: 13 residues. The germline CDR1 and CDR2 sequences are DFQATT and SNEGSKA (reference sequence). CDR3 sequence: CSARDLRGPKEVF. CDR3 DNA sequence: TGCAGTGCTAGAGATCTCCGGGGACCCAAAGAGGTTTTC.

This clonotype was detected only a few times. The gene calls are TRBV11-2 and TRBJ2-6, with D hard to call. The V and J ends lost 4 bases and 0 bases respectively, with 16 bases between them. The CDR3 sequence is 18 residues long. Germline CDR1 SGHAT, CDR2 FQNNGV. The CDR3 DNA follows: TGTGCCAGCAGCTCTGACCCGACCTCCCGCTCTGGGGCCAACGTCCTGACTTTC. This translates into CASSSDPTSRSGANVLTF. Full variable domain (rest looked up from reference TRBV11-2 and TRBJ2-6): EAGVAQSPRYKIIEKRQSVAFWCNPISGHATLYWYQQILGQGPKLLIQFQNNGVVDDSQLPKDRFSAERLKGVDSTLKIQPAKLEDSAVYLCASSSDPTSRSGANVLTFGAGSRLTVL.

This clonotype was recorded many times. CDR3 protein: CASSLRTGVDTGELFF. The CDR3, as DNA: TGTGCCAGCAGCCTCCGGACAGGCGTTGACACCGGGGAGCTGTTTTTT. This sequence joins TRBV4-2 and TRBJ2-2; 7 bases match TRBD1. The germline CDR1 and CDR2 sequences are LGHNA and YNFKEQ. V shed 4 bases, J shed 3 bases, and the junction held 8 bases outside the gene matches. This CDR3 has 16 amino acids.

The chain carries TRBV2 and TRBJ2-7; D uncertain. V gave up 3 bases and J gave up 3 bases, with 6 bases separating them. Germline V lookup: CDR1 SNHLY, CDR2 FYNNEI. The CDR3 is 12 residues long. The CDR3 sequence is CASSEENYEQYF. In DNA form, the CDR3 reads TGTGCCAGCAGTGAGGAGAACTACGAGCAGTACTTC.

The chain combines TRBV29-1 with TRBJ1-1; a weak D match, TRBD1 (5 bases). Germline V gene lookup returns CDR1 SQVTM and CDR2 ANQGSEA. V was trimmed by 6 bases and J by 7 bases, leaving 15 bases between them. The CDR3 loop spans 12 amino acids. The CDR3 here is CSVSGTVLEAFF. CDR3 nucleotides: TGCAGCGTGTCCGGGACGGTACTTGAAGCTTTCTTT.

The V and J genes are TRBV11-2 and TRBJ2-1, with TRBD2 as a possible D gene (5 bases). Germline CDR1 reads SGHAT; CDR2 reads FQNNGV. V dropped 1 base and J dropped 0 bases, with 19 bases sitting between them. There are 19 residues in the CDR3. The CDR3, as DNA: TGTGCCAGCAGCTTAGGTCATATGGGAGCGGTGAGCTCCTACAATGAGCAGTTCTTC. Residues: CASSLGHMGAVSSYNEQFF.

V and J are TRBV7-9 and TRBJ2-2; 7 bases are a match to TRBD1. V lost 1 base and J lost 4; bases outside the gene matches: 6. The CDR3 sequence is 16 residues long. Germline lookup yields CDR1 SEHNR and CDR2 FQNEAQ (reference sequence). In nucleotides, the CDR3 is TGTGCCAGCAGCTTAGAGAACAGGGGTTTCACCGGGGAGCTGTTTTTT. It encodes CASSLENRGFTGELFF.

The gene calls are TRBV7-2 and TRBJ1-3, with D uncertain. Per germline, CDR1 SGHTA and CDR2 FQGNSA. The CDR3 loop spans 15 amino acids. The germline V and J ends were trimmed by 5 bases and 0 bases, with 11 bases remaining between them. CDR3 sequence: CASSARRSSGNTIYF. For the CDR3, the DNA is TGTGCCAGCAGCGCCAGACGGTCCTCTGGAAACACCATATATTTT.

This clonotype appeared many times. The chain has TRBV6-6 and TRBJ2-1; unclear D gene. Germline values: CDR1 MNHNY, CDR2 SVGAGI (reference sequence). Trimming pared 5 bases from V and 8 bases from J, leaving 10 bases between. The CDR3 length is 12 residues. The CDR3 spells CASSPLGYEQFF. CDR3 nucleotides: TGTGCCAGCAGTCCTCTGGGTTATGAGCAGTTCTTC.

This clonotype showed up just a few times. The V gene is TRBV7-9, the J gene TRBJ2-7, with D perhaps matching TRBD2 (5 bases). The V and J ends lost 1 base and 2 bases respectively, with 12 bases between them. The germline V gene encodes CDR1 SEHNR and CDR2 FQNEAQ (reference sequence). The CDR3 runs to 15 residues. The CDR3 here is CASSLVEGETYEQYF. CDR3 DNA: TGTGCCAGCAGCTTAGTTGAGGGAGAAACCTACGAGCAGTACTTC.

The chain has TRBV29-1 and TRBJ2-2, with a weak D call TRBD1 (6 bases). The V gene lost 7 bases and the J gene lost 4 bases, with 16 bases spanning the gap. Looked up from germline, CDR1 is SQVTM and CDR2 is ANQGSEA. This CDR3 is built from 14 residues. CDR3 residues: CSALAGAVTGELFF. DNA for the CDR3: TGCAGCGCCTTAGCAGGGGCTGTCACCGGGGAGCTGTTTTTT.

This sequence joins TRBV7-2 and TRBJ2-2, with 9 bases aligning to TRBD2. The CDR3 is 15 residues long. Germline lookup yields CDR1 SGHTA and CDR2 FQGNSA. With 2 bases clipped from V and 7 bases from J, the junction kept 5 bases outside the gene matches. CDR3 nucleotide sequence: TGTGCCAGCAGCTTAAACGCGGGGGGGATCGGGGAGCTGTTTTTT. Protein: CASSLNAGGIGELFF.

The chain joins TRBV29-1 to TRBJ1-1; 7 bases line up with TRBD1. Per germline, CDR1 SQVTM and CDR2 ANQGSEA. The V gene end was trimmed by 6 bases and the J gene end by 8 bases; junction bases not matched to a gene: 15. This CDR3 is 14 amino acids long. The CDR3 DNA sequence: TGCAGCGTGCGGATAGACAGGGCGGCTCGGGAAGCTTTCTTT. The encoded protein is CSVRIDRAAREAFF.

This clonotype was recorded at least ten times. The chain links TRBV12-3 or TRBV12-4 to TRBJ2-1; D possibly corresponds to TRBD1 (6 bases). This CDR3 spans 13 amino acids. V was clipped by 5 bases and J by 4 bases, with 9 bases between them. CDR3 loop: CASSGQTYNEQFF. In DNA form, the CDR3 reads TGTGCCAGCAGTGGACAGACGTACAATGAGCAGTTCTTC.

This clonotype showed up many times. The chain combines TRBV10-3 with TRBJ2-2, with TRBD1 matching 8 bases. Germline V gene sequence: CDR1 ENHRY, CDR2 SYGVKD. Unmatched junction bases numbered 2, after V lost 1 base and J lost 1 base. The CDR3 sequence is 16 residues long. The CDR3 sequence is CAISELGTGNTGELFF. The CDR3 DNA follows: TGTGCCATCAGTGAGTTAGGGACAGGGAACACCGGGGAGCTGTTTTTT.

This clonotype has just a few counts. The chain employs TRBV29-1 and TRBJ2-7; tentative D call: TRBD1 (5 bases). Germline V gene sequence: CDR1 SQVTM, CDR2 ANQGSEA. The CDR3 runs to 13 residues. V was cut by 4 bases and J by 2 bases, with 12 bases left in between. CDR3 sequence reads: CSVGRAGPYEQYF. CDR3 nucleotides: TGCAGCGTTGGAAGGGCAGGGCCCTACGAGCAGTACTTC.

The rearrangement links TRBV20-1 to TRBJ1-4; a possible D gene is TRBD1 (6 bases). CDR1 is DFQATT, CDR2 SNEGSKA, per germline (reference sequence). The CDR3 extends over 15 amino acids. V was pared by 0 bases and J by 2 bases, with 10 bases between. The CDR3 coding sequence is TGCAGTGCTAGAGATCGACAGGCCACTAATGAAAAACTGTTTTTT. This gives the protein CSARDRQATNEKLFF.

The CDR3 spells CASSQGANSPLHF. CDR3 nucleotides: TGTGCCAGCAGCCAGGGGGCGAATTCACCCCTCCACTTT. V usage is TRBV7-9 and J usage is TRBJ1-6; 8 bases are shared with TRBD1. V was pared by 5 bases and J by 7 bases, with 1 base of the junction left unmatched. The CDR3 loop spans 13 amino acids. CDR1 SEHNR and CDR2 FQNEAQ come from the germline V gene (reference sequence).

This clonotype was counted at least ten times. The rearrangement uses TRBV12-3 or TRBV12-4 and TRBJ1-5; 7 nucleotides agree with TRBD1. The J segment lost 2 bases and the V segment lost 6 bases, leaving 10 bases of the junction unmatched. The CDR3 spans 16 residues. In DNA, the CDR3 is TGTGCCAGCAGCCACCAGGGGGGAGTGGGCAATCAGCCCCAGCATTTT. As protein: CASSHQGGVGNQPQHF.

This clonotype has ten or more counts. This chain uses TRBV4-3 with TRBJ1-1, with TRBD1 as a possible D gene (6 bases). The CDR3 totals 14 residues. Germline CDR1 and CDR2: LGHNA and YSLEER. Trimming took off 1 base at V and 5 bases at J, with 11 bases between the two ends. The DNA of the CDR3 is TGCGCCAGCAGCCAAGTAACAGGGCATACTGAAGCTTTCTTT. This sequence encodes CASSQVTGHTEAFF.

This clonotype was observed at least ten times. J is TRBJ2-3 and V is TRBV20-1; a possible D gene is TRBD2 (5 bases). The CDR3 contains 14 residues. Germline V gene data show CDR1 as DFQATT and CDR2 as SNEGSKA (reference sequence). The DNA for the CDR3 is TGCAGCTACGGCCAAGCGGCGAGCACAGATACGCAGTATTTT. Encoded protein: CSYGQAASTDTQYF.

This clonotype was seen more than once but under ten times. The chain is built from TRBV7-9 and TRBJ2-3, with D perhaps matching TRBD1 (6 bases). The CDR3 is 14 residues long. The V gene lost 5 bases and the J gene lost 4 bases, with 13 bases spanning the gap. Germline-derived CDR1 and CDR2 are SEHNR and FQNEAQ (reference sequence). CDR3 in amino acids: CASSPSRQADTQYF. For the CDR3, the DNA is TGTGCCAGCAGCCCCAGCAGACAGGCAGATACGCAGTATTTT.

At least ten counts were recorded for this clonotype. V gene TRBV20-1 combines with J gene TRBJ1-3; 7 bases align to TRBD1. The CDR3 extends over 14 amino acids. Germline assignment: CDR1 DFQATT and CDR2 SNEGSKA (reference sequence). The junction had 7 bases not matched to a gene; V was cut back by 3 bases and J by 5 bases. CDR3 nucleotides: TGCAGTGCTAGGTGGGACAGAAATCGAAACACCATATATTTT. This sequence encodes CSARWDRNRNTIYF.

The chain recombines TRBV6-1 with TRBJ2-7, with 8 positions matching TRBD2. The germline gives CDR1 MNHNS, CDR2 SASEGT. V trimming: 1 base; J trimming: 2 bases; junction bases outside the gene matches: 4. There are 15 residues in the CDR3. Here the CDR3 DNA reads TGTGCCAGCAGTGAAGGGCGGGGGGAGGCCTACGAGCAGTACTTC. It specifies CASSEGRGEAYEQYF.